These T cell receptor beta chains were read from a single sample in a study of regulatory T cells in long-lasting Graves disease. TCRdb ran MiXCR on the multiplex PCR reads and lists one entry per CDR3 protein. The sample yields 400,000 to 500,000 distinct CDR3 sequences, around 20% seen once. Material: peripheral blood mononuclear cells (PBMCs), obtained when the disease was refractory, from a patient treated with antithyroid drugs. These receptors all come from a female donor with Graves disease. The CDR3 runs from the conserved cysteine through the conserved F or W. D genes are given only for firm matches. Size values are once, few and many counts, or a class for expanded clones, and some rows have none.

D	size	V	J	CDR3	DNA
TRBD1	NA	TRBV5-4	TRBJ1-2	CASSLEGAPYGYTF	TGTGCCAGCAGCTTGGAGGGGGCGCCTTATGGCTACACCTTC
TRBD2	NA	TRBV20-1	TRBJ2-7	CSARGSGKSYEQYF	TGCAGTGCTAGGGGGAGCGGGAAGAGTTACGAGCAGTACTTC
NA	many	TRBV19	TRBJ2-2	CASSRPPGPAGTGELFF	TGTGCCAGTAGCAGACCGCCCGGACCGGCGGGAACCGGGGAGCTGTTTTTT
NA	once	TRBV18	TRBJ1-1	CASSQDLNTEVFF	TGTGCCAGCTCACAGGACCTGAACACTGAAGTTTTCTTT
NA	many	TRBV28	TRBJ1-5	CASSLTRGGNQPQHF	TGTGCCAGCAGTTTAACCCGGGGGGGCAATCAGCCCCAGCATTTT
TRBD1	many	TRBV6-2/TRBV6-3	TRBJ1-4	CASSYGGTAPLF	TGTGCCAGCAGTTACGGGGGGACAGCACCCCTTTTT
NA	NA	TRBV27	TRBJ1-1	CASSPRAGVDTEAFF	TGTGCCAGCAGTCCCCGGGCAGGGGTCGACACTGAAGCTTTCTTT
TRBD1	many	TRBV28	TRBJ2-2	CASSPIPGTGLSGELFF	TGTGCCAGCAGCCCTATCCCCGGGACAGGGTTGTCCGGGGAGCTGTTTTTT
TRBD1	many	TRBV28	TRBJ1-2	CASSLWNRGRNYGYTF	TGTGCCAGCAGTTTATGGAACAGGGGGCGGAACTATGGCTACACCTTC
NA	NA	TRBV5-1	TRBJ2-7	CASSVQTGYEQCF	TGCGCCAGCAGCGTCCAGACCGGGTACGAGCAGTGCTTC
NA	few	TRBV7-3	TRBJ2-3	CASSAGPTDTQYF	TGTGCCAGCAGCGCCGGTCCCACAGATACGCAGTATTTT
NA	few	TRBV19	TRBJ2-7	CASTDSSGANEQYF	TGTGCCAGTACCGACTCGAGTGGGGCCAACGAGCAGTACTTC
NA	NA	TRBV4-2	TRBJ2-7	CASSQDLLAYEQYF	TGTGCCAGCAGCCAAGATCTTCTTGCCTACGAGCAGTACTTC
NA	NA	TRBV30	TRBJ1-2	CAWSPGPLGGYGYTF	TGTGCCTGGAGTCCCGGCCCGCTTGGGGGCTATGGCTACACCTTC
NA	NA	TRBV9	TRBJ2-7	CASSVGPNSYEQYF	TGTGCCAGCAGCGTAGGTCCTAACTCCTACGAGCAGTACTTC
NA	many	TRBV10-3	TRBJ1-5	CAISESSNQPQHF	TGTGCCATCAGTGAAAGTAGCAATCAGCCCCAGCATTTT
NA	NA	TRBV9	TRBJ2-5	CASSVSGHEKETQYF	TGTGCCAGCAGCGTCTCAGGGCACGAGAAAGAGACCCAGTACTTC
TRBD1	many	TRBV28	TRBJ2-2	CASRPTGGNTGELFF	TGTGCCAGCAGGCCCACAGGGGGCAATACCGGGGAGCTGTTTTTT
NA	many	TRBV28	TRBJ2-2	CASSAGPNTGELFF	TGTGCCAGCAGTGCCGGCCCTAACACCGGGGAGCTGTTTTTT
NA	NA	TRBV6-1	TRBJ2-2	CASSTGELFF	TGTGCCAGCAGTACCGGGGAGCTGTTTTTT
NA	NA	TRBV11-2	TRBJ2-2	CASSFRDLGWGGELFF	TGTGCCAGCAGCTTTCGGGACCTCGGGTGGGGCGGGGAGCTGTTTTTT
TRBD1	NA	TRBV6-1	TRBJ1-2	CASSAGQGLSVYGYTF	TGTGCCAGCAGCGCGGGACAGGGGTTGAGCGTCTATGGCTACACCTTC
NA	NA	TRBV6-1	TRBJ2-7	CASTALVGGEQYF	TGTGCCAGCACCGCCCTGGTTGGGGGGGAGCAGTACTTC
NA	many	TRBV12-3/TRBV12-4	TRBJ1-2	CASSGRSYGYTF	TGTGCCAGCAGTGGACGGTCTTATGGCTACACCTTC
NA	many	TRBV7-2	TRBJ2-5	CASNLGNRVQETQYF	TGTGCCAGCAACTTAGGAAACCGAGTCCAAGAGACCCAGTACTTC
NA	NA	TRBV29-1	TRBJ2-1	CSVESPGANEQFF	TGCAGCGTTGAAAGTCCCGGGGCGAATGAGCAGTTCTTC
NA	many	TRBV19	TRBJ2-2	CASTKPGTGELFF	TGTGCCAGTACCAAACCGGGCACCGGGGAGCTGTTTTTT